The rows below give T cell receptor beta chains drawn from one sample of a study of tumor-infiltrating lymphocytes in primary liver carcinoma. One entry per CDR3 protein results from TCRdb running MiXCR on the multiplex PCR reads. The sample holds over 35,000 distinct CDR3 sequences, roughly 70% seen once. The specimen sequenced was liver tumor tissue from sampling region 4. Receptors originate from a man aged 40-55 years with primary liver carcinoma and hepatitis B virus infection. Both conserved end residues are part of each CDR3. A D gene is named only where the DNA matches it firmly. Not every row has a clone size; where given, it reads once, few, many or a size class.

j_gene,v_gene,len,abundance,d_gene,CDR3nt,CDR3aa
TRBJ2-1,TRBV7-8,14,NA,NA,TGTGCCAGCAGCCCAGCCGGCCGCTGTGATGAACAGTTCTTC,CASSPAGRCDEQFF
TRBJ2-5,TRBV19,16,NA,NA,TGTGCCAGTAGTACTTCCGGGACGGGCTGGGTAGAGTCCCAGTACTTC,CASSTSGTGWVESQYF
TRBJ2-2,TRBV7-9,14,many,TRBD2,TGTGCCAGCAGCTTGCCGGGGGGGACCGGGGAGCTGTTTTTT,CASSLPGGTGELFF
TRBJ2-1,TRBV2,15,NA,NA,TGTGCTAGCAGCCAGCTAGTGGGGCAATACAATGAGCAGTTCTTC,CASSQLVGQYNEQFF
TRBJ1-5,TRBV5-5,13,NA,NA,TGTGCCAGCAGCCCCCGTGACGGACAGCCCCAGCATTTT,CASSPRDGQPQHF
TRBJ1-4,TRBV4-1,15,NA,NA,TGCGCCAGCAGTCTCATAGGGATTGGGACTGAAAAACTGTTTTTT,CASSLIGIGTEKLFF
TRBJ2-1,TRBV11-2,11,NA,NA,TGTGCCAGCAGCTTAGACAGTGAGCAGTTCTTC,CASSLDSEQFF
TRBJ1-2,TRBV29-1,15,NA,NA,TGCAGCGTTGTGCACTGCTGGGGCATGGGCTATGGCTACACCTTC,CSVVHCWGMGYGYTF
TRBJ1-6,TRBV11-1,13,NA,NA,TGTGCCAGCAGCCAGGCACTGGTTTCACCCCCCCACTTT,CASSQALVSPPHF
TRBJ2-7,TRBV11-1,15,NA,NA,TGTACCAGCAGCTTAACAGGATCGGGAGAATACAAGCAGTACTTC,CTSSLTGSGEYKQYF
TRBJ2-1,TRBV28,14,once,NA,TGTGCCAGCATGTGGGGGAGTCCTTATAATGAGCAGTTCTTC,CASMWGSPYNEQFF
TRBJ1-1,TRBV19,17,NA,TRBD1,TGTGCCAGTTGCACCCGGGGACAGGGGGATCTGAACACTGAAGCCTTCTTT,CASCTRGQGDLNTEAFF
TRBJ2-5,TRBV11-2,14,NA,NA,TGTGCCAGCATCAGCCCCGAGAGGGGGGAGACCCGGTACTTC,CASISPERGETRYF
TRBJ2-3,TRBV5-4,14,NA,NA,TGTGCCATCAGCCCCCGAGGGGGGACAGATACACAGTATTTT,CAISPRGGTDTQYF
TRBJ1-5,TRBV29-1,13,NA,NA,TGCAGCGTTGTCCGACGGATTAATCAGCCCCCGCATTTT,CSVVRRINQPPHF
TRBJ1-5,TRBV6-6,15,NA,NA,TGTGCCAGCAGCCCCTGGTGGGGGGCGGGTCAGCCCCAGCATTTT,CASSPWWGAGQPQHF
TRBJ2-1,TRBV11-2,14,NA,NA,TGTGCCGGCTGCTTAGGGGTCAGCAACAATGGGCAGTTCTTC,CAGCLGVSNNGQFF
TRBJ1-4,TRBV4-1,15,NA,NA,TGCGCAAGCAGCATCATCGGGACTGGGACTGAAAAACTGTTTTTT,CASSIIGTGTEKLFF
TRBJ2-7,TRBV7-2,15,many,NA,TGTGCCAGCAGCTTGACATGGCCAGAGTCCTACGAGCAGTACTTC,CASSLTWPESYEQYF
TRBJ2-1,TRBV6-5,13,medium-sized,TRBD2,TGTGCCAGCAGTGGGGGGGGGAGGAATGAGCAGTTCTTC,CASSGGGRNEQFF